The rows below give T cell receptor beta chains drawn from one sample of a study of blood T cell repertoires in COVID-19. Sequencing was performed with immunoSEQ multiplex PCR; in TCRdb, only in-frame clones are kept and a portion is missing. The table records approximately 74,000 clones, approximately 79% of them present only once. Sequences were obtained from peripheral blood. These receptors originate from a human donor in a cohort sampled during active COVID-19. Both conserved end residues are part of each CDR3. D genes are given only for firm matches. Some rows mark clone size as missing; the rest say once, few, many or name a class of expanded clone.

size: -
J: TRBJ2-3
V: TRBV18
D: -
CDR3: CASSPLVRRDPTDTQYF
DNA: TGTGCCAGCTCACCACTTGTGCGGCGGGATCCCACAGATACGCAGTATTTT

size: -
J: TRBJ2-5
V: TRBV5-4
D: TRBD2
CDR3: CASRYTGTSLQETQYF
DNA: TGTGCCAGCAGATATACCGGGACTAGCTTACAAGAGACCCAGTACTTC

size: few
J: TRBJ2-1
V: TRBV7-2
D: -
CDR3: CASSLAAGANEQFF
DNA: TGTGCCAGCAGCTTAGCCGCGGGGGCGAATGAGCAGTTCTTC

size: -
J: TRBJ1-5
V: TRBV19
D: -
CDR3: CASTGGVEVGNNQPQHF
DNA: TGTGCCAGTACAGGAGGGGTAGAAGTAGGGAACAATCAGCCCCAGCATTTT

size: once
J: TRBJ2-2
V: TRBV6-5
D: TRBD1
CDR3: CASRPTGSTGELFF
DNA: TGTGCCAGCAGGCCGACAGGGAGCACCGGGGAGCTGTTTTTT

size: -
J: TRBJ1-3
V: TRBV18
D: -
CDR3: CASSPTGPPHSGNTIYF
DNA: TGTGCCAGCTCACCTACAGGGCCACCCCACTCTGGAAACACCATATATTTT

size: -
J: TRBJ2-7
V: TRBV28
D: -
CDR3: CASTPGREGEQYF
DNA: TGTGCCAGCACCCCAGGCAGGGAAGGGGAGCAGTACTTC

size: -
J: TRBJ2-5
V: TRBV5-1
D: TRBD2
CDR3: CASSTELAGVEGETQYF
DNA: TGCGCCAGCAGCACGGAACTAGCGGGAGTGGAAGGAGAGACCCAGTACTTC

size: -
J: TRBJ1-3
V: TRBV5-1
D: -
CDR3: CASSSYPTGDRGSGNTIYF
DNA: TGCGCCAGCAGCTCCTATCCCACGGGGGATAGGGGCTCTGGAAACACCATATATTTT

size: -
J: TRBJ2-5
V: TRBV10-2
D: TRBD1
CDR3: CASRTGGARQETQYF
DNA: TGCGCCAGCAGGACAGGGGGCGCGAGGCAAGAGACCCAGTACTTC

size: -
J: TRBJ1-5
V: TRBV10-2
D: TRBD1
CDR3: CASRGQGNQPQHF
DNA: TGCGCCAGCAGGGGACAGGGGAATCAGCCCCAGCATTTT

size: once
J: TRBJ1-5
V: TRBV9
D: -
CDR3: CASSVDGGINQPQHF
DNA: TGTGCCAGCAGCGTAGACGGAGGAATCAATCAGCCCCAGCATTTT

size: -
J: TRBJ2-7
V: TRBV5-4
D: -
CDR3: CASSSGAGQTYEQYF
DNA: TGTGCCAGCAGCTCAGGGGCAGGGCAAACCTACGAGCAGTACTTC

size: -
J: TRBJ1-1
V: TRBV7-9
D: -
CDR3: CASSGLTNTEAFF
DNA: TGTGCCAGCAGTGGGCTCACGAACACTGAAGCTTTCTTT